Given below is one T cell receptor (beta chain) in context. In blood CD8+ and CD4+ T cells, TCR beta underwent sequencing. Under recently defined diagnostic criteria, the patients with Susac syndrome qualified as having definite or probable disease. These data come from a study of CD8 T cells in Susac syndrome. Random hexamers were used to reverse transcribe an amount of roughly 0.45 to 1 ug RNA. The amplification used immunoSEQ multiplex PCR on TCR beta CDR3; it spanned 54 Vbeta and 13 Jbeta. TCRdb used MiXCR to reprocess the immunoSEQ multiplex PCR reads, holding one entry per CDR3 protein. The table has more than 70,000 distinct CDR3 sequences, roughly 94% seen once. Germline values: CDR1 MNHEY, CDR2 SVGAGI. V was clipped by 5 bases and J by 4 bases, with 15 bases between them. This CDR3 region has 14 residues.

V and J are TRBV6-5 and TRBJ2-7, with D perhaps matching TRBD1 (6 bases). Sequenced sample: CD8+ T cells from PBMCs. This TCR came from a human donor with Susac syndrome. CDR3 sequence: CASSGRGRLYEQYF. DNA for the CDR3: TGTGCCAGCAGTGGCAGGGGTCGGCTATACGAGCAGTACTTC.